What follows are 16 T cell receptor beta chains derived from one specimen sequenced in a study of glioma-infiltrating T cells. TCR alpha and beta CDR3 regions were amplified from RNA using iRepertoire nested multiplex PCR. TCRdb used MiXCR to reprocess the multiplex PCR reads, holding one entry per CDR3 protein. Of around 99,000 distinct CDR3 sequences in the sample, less than 30% were seen once. Specimen: glioma tissue, nonneoplastic brain tissue, or PBMCs (not recorded which). The source is a human donor with low-grade glioma or glioblastoma, undergoing nonglioma brain surgery, or in good health (not recorded which).

Turning to this clonotype: Lacking the conserved final phenylalanine or tryptophan, this CDR3 likely reflects a read error. J is TRBJ2-1 and V is TRBV29-1; D unclear. Trimming took off 7 bases at V and 8 bases at J, with 18 bases between the two ends. Germline values: CDR1 SQVTM, CDR2 ANQGSEA. This CDR3 is 13 amino acids long. The CDR3 DNA sequence: TGCAGCGCTGCTAGGCTGGCAAGCGATGAGCAGTTCTTA. Amino acid sequence: CSAARLASDEQFL.

This clonotype was counted ten times or more. The chain is built from TRBV3-1 and TRBJ2-3, with 8 bases identical to TRBD1. V lost 4 bases, J lost 6 bases, and 9 bases stayed unmatched. CDR1 LGHDT and CDR2 YNNKEL come from the germline V gene (reference sequence). The CDR3 covers 15 residues. The CDR3 reads CASSLRTGNKDTQYF. The DNA for the CDR3 is TGTGCCAGCAGCCTTCGGACAGGGAATAAGGATACGCAGTATTTT.

In its sample, this clonotype was seen many times. V usage is TRBV28 and J usage is TRBJ2-7; unclear D gene. In germline, CDR1 is MDHEN, CDR2 SYDVKM. The V gene lost 4 bases and the J gene lost 3 bases, with 7 bases spanning the gap. The CDR3 is 12 residues long. The CDR3 loop reads CASSSWGYEQYF. DNA for the CDR3: TGTGCCAGCAGTTCTTGGGGCTACGAGCAGTACTTC.

Regarding this clonotype: This may come from a read error, since a much larger clone is one base off. V and J are TRBV29-1 and TRBJ2-1; perhaps TRBD1 as D (8 bases). Trimming took off 4 bases at V and 10 bases at J, with 17 bases between the two ends. Germline loops: CDR1 SQVTM, CDR2 ANQGSEA. The CDR3 length is 13 residues. The CDR3 here is CSVVDREGYEQFF. In DNA, the CDR3 is TGCAGCGTTGTGGACAGGGAGGGCTACGAGCAGTTCTTC.

In this sample, this clonotype turned up many times. The J gene is TRBJ1-1, the V gene TRBV7-2; TRBD1 matches 9 bases. CDR1 SGHTA and CDR2 FQGNSA come from the germline V gene. Trimming cost V 4 bases and J 4 bases; bases outside gene matches: 10. The CDR3 loop spans 16 amino acids. In DNA form, the CDR3 reads TGTGCCAGCAGCTCCCACAGGGGGCGCTTGGGCACTGAAGCTTTCTTT. Its translation is CASSSHRGRLGTEAFF.

This clonotype was seen repeatedly, ten times or more. This rearrangement joins TRBV28 to TRBJ2-5; D is possibly TRBD1 (5 bases). Germline V gene data show CDR1 as MDHEN and CDR2 as SYDVKM. The CDR3 contains 15 residues. V was clipped by 2 bases and J by 5 bases, with 15 bases between them. CDR3 region: CASSLLQGSWETQYF. CDR3 coding DNA: TGTGCCAGCAGTTTACTCCAGGGCAGCTGGGAGACCCAGTACTTC.

There are many counts of this clonotype. The chain joins TRBV7-9 to TRBJ1-6; tentatively, D is TRBD1 (5 bases). V lost 1 base, J lost 7 bases, and 8 bases lay in between. This CDR3 spans 14 amino acids. The germline V gene has CDR1 SEHNR and CDR2 FQNEAQ (reference sequence). This chain's CDR3 is CASSLGQSNSPLHF. CDR3 coding DNA: TGTGCCAGCAGCTTAGGACAGAGCAATTCACCCCTCCACTTT.

This clonotype has a count of ten or more. Written as DNA, the CDR3 is TGTGCCAGCAGCCAAAGCCGCGGGCTTTCGGCCCAGCATTTT. Amino acid sequence: CASSQSRGLSAQHF. The genes are TRBV4-2 and TRBJ1-5; D remains unclear. Germline lookup yields CDR1 LGHNA and CDR2 YNFKEQ. This CDR3 spans 14 amino acids. Trimming took 2 bases from V and 11 from J, leaving 16 bases between them.

This clonotype has a count of ten or more. The chain uses TRBV5-1 and TRBJ2-1, with TRBD2 identical over 9 bases. Germline assignment: CDR1 SGHRS and CDR2 YFSETQ. The CDR3 loop spans 16 amino acids. The junction had 9 bases not matched to a gene; V was cut back by 1 base and J by 7 bases. The CDR3 loop reads CASSLTMAGGGNEQFF. For the CDR3, the DNA is TGCGCCAGCAGCTTGACGATGGCGGGAGGGGGGAATGAGCAGTTCTTC.

This clonotype has at least ten counts. At one end the junction does not follow the germline gene, possibly because of a read error. The chain employs TRBV6-2 or TRBV6-3 and TRBJ2-7, with no clear D. The length of the CDR3 is 11 residues. Germline-derived CDR1 and CDR2 are MNHEY and SVGEGT. The CDR3 DNA sequence: TGTGCCAGTCGGATCTCCTACGCGCAGTACTTC. Translated: CASRISYAQYF.

V usage is TRBV4-1 and J usage is TRBJ1-1; D is ambiguous. The V and J ends lost 3 bases and 4 bases respectively, with 9 bases between them. The germline CDR1 and CDR2 sequences are MGHRA and YSYEKL. The CDR3 contains 13 residues. The CDR3 is CASSQRMGTEAFF. CDR3 DNA sequence: TGCGCCAGCAGCCAGAGGATGGGCACTGAAGCTTTCTTT.

In regard to this clonotype: The junction does not match germline at one end; this may be a read error. This sequence joins TRBV24-1 and TRBJ2-1; TRBD2 matches 9 bases. In germline, CDR1 is KGHDR, CDR2 SFDVKD. The CDR3 totals 15 residues. CDR3 region: CATNDSGGGHDEQFF. As DNA, the CDR3 is TGTGCCACCAATGATAGCGGGGGCGGACACGATGAGCAGTTCTTC.

The CDR3 nucleotides are TGTTCCTGCAGTGGGGGCCAGTTTAATGAGCAGTTCTTC. This gives the protein CSCSGGQFNEQFF. V and J are TRBV6-6 and TRBJ2-1, with a tentative D call TRBD1 (6 bases). Germline V gene sequence: CDR1 MNHNY, CDR2 SVGAGI (reference sequence). The CDR3 length is 13 residues.

Many counts were recorded for this clonotype. The V and J genes are TRBV7-2 and TRBJ2-7; no definite D call. The CDR3 spans 11 residues. Trimming stripped 10 bases from V and 2 bases from J, with 9 bases between. Germline values: CDR1 SGHTA, CDR2 FQGNSA. This CDR3 is CAIGRAYEQYF. CDR3 coding DNA: TGTGCCATAGGAAGGGCCTACGAGCAGTACTTC.

Points on this clonotype: A much bigger clone sits one base away, suggesting this may be a read error. The chain joins TRBV3-1 to TRBJ2-1, with 7 bases matching TRBD2. The CDR3 spans 15 residues. The ends lost 4 bases at V and 2 bases at J; junction bases unmatched: 5. Germline V CDR1 and CDR2: LGHDT, YNNKEL (reference sequence). The CDR3 nucleotides are TGTGCCAGCAGCCGCCTAGCGGTGGCCTACAATGAGCAGTTCTTC. Amino acid sequence: CASSRLAVAYNEQFF.

At least ten counts were recorded for this clonotype. The V call is TRBV7-9, the J call TRBJ2-5; D uncertain. This CDR3 contains 12 residues. Germline V gene lookup returns CDR1 SEHNR and CDR2 FQNEAQ (reference sequence). Trimming removed 2 bases from V and 5 bases from J, with 6 bases in between. CDR3 DNA sequence: TGTGCCAGCAGCTTATTTGCGGAGACCCAGTACTTC. Amino acids: CASSLFAETQYF.